This section outlines one TCR beta chain sequence together with its context. What it binds is unknown. At the end of around eleven days of culture, CD4+ T cells were isolated. Each participant was given two doses of one vaccine (BNT162b2 or mRNA-1273). This entry is derived from a study of vaccination effects on CD4 cells after COVID-19. Background on the study: After the second dose, samples were taken at median day 72.

In germline, CDR1 is DFQATT, CDR2 SNEGSKA (reference sequence). This CDR3 is built from 11 residues. V was clipped by 6 bases and J by 0 bases, with 6 bases between them. Study-level results: Missing from the study were early post-infection timepoints, and its convalescent patients were few. After vaccination of healthy people, only 1 of 255 vaccine-induced clones cross-reacted with common cold coronaviruses.

Sequenced by immunoSEQ multiplex PCR; TCRdb stores in-frame clones only, minus some. The sample records about 45,000 clones, approximately 77% being singletons. The TCR originated in a human donor who received a COVID-19 vaccine. V gene TRBV20-1 combines with J gene TRBJ2-7; D not resolved. Source: CD4+ T cells from PBMCs cultured without peptide, taken after COVID-19 vaccination. CDR3 in amino acids: CSAADSYEQYF. The CDR3 DNA follows: TGCAGTGCCGCTGACTCCTACGAGCAGTACTTC.